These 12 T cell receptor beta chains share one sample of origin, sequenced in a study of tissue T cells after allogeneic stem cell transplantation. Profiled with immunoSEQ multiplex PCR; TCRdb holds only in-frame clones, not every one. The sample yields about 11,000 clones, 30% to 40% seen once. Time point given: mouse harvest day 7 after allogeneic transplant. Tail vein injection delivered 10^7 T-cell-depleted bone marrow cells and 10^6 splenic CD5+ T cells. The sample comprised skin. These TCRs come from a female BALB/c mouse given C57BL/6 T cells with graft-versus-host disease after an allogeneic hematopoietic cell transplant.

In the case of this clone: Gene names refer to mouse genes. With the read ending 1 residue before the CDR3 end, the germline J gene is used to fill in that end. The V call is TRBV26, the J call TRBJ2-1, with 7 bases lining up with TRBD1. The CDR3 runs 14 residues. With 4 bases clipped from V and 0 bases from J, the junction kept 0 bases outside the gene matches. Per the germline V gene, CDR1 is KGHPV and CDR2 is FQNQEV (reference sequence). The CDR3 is CASSRDSNYAEQFF. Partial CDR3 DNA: TGTGCCAGCAGTCGGGACAGTAACTATGCTGAGCAGTTC.

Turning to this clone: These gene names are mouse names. CDR3 protein: CTCSAEAISNERLFF. The covered CDR3 bases are TGCACCTGCAGTGCAGAGGCAATTTCCAACGAAAGATTATTT. The chain couples TRBV1 to TRBJ1-4; D is ambiguous. The read finishes 1 residue shy of the CDR3 end, and the germline J gene is used to complete it. Germline CDR1 NSQYPW, CDR2 LRSPGD (reference sequence). V was shortened by 0 bases and J by 0 bases, with 5 bases between the two germline ends. CDR3 length: 15 residues.

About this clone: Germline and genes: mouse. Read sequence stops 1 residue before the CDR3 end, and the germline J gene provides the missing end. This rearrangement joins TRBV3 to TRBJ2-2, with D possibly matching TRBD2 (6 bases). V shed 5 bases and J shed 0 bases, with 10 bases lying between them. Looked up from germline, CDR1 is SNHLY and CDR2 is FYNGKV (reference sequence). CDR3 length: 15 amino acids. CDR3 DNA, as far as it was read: TGTGCCAGCAGCCCTAACTGGGCAAACACCGGGCAGCTCTAC. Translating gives CASSPNWANTGQLY. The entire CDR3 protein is CASSPNWANTGQLYF.

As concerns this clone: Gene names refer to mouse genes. The CDR3 is CASSLDRTEVFF. CDR3 DNA, as far as it was read: TGTGCAAGCAGCTTAGACAGGACAGAAGTCTTC. The chain combines TRBV16 with TRBJ1-1, with D unresolved. Read data end 1 residue before the CDR3 end; the end is taken from the germline J gene. Germline V lookup: CDR1 SGHSA, CDR2 FRNQAP. The CDR3 extends over 12 amino acids. Trimming pared 0 bases from V and 5 bases from J, leaving 4 bases between. The full variable domain, in which reference TRBV16 and TRBJ1-1 provide the parts outside the CDR3, is NAGVIQTPRHKVTGKGQEATLWCEPISGHSAVFWYRQTIVQGLEFLTYFRNQAPIDDSGMPKERFSAQMPNQSHSTLKIQSTQPQDSAVYLCASSLDRTEVFFGKGTRLTVV.

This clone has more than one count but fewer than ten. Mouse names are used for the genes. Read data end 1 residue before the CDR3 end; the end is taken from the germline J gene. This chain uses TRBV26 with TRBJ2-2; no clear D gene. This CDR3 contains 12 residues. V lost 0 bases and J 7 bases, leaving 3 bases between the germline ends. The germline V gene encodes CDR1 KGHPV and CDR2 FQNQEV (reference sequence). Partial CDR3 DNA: TGTGCCAGCAGTCTGTCGGACGGGCAGCTCTAC. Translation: CASSLSDGQLY. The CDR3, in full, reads CASSLSDGQLYF.

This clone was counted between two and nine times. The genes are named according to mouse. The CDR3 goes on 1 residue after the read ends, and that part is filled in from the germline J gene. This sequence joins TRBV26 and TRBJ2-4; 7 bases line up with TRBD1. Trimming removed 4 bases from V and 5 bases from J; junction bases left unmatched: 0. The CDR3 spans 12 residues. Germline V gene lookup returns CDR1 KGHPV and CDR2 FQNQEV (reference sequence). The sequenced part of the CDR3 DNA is TGTGCCAGCAGTCGGGACAGAAACACCTTGTAC. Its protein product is CASSRDRNTLY. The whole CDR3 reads CASSRDRNTLYF.

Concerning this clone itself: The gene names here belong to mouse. Incomplete CDR3 DNA: TGTGCCAGCAGTCCAGGGATTAACCAAGACACCCAGTAC. This gives the protein CASSPGINQDTQY. In full, the CDR3 is CASSPGINQDTQYF. The genes are TRBV26 and TRBJ2-5; maybe TRBD1 (5 bases). With the read ending 1 residue before the CDR3 end, the germline J gene is used to fill in that end. CDR1 KGHPV and CDR2 FQNQEV come from the germline V gene (reference sequence). This CDR3 has 14 residues. Trimming took off 4 bases at V and 0 bases at J, with 8 bases between the two ends. Looking up the rest from reference TRBV26 and TRBJ2-5 gives the full variable domain: NSKVIQTPRYLVKGQGQKAKMRCIPEKGHPVVFWYQQNKNNEFKFLINFQNQEVLQQIDMTEKRFSAECPSNSPCSLEIQSSEAGDSALYLCASSPGINQDTQYFGPGTRLLVL.

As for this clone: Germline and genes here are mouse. The covered CDR3 bases are TGTGCCAGCAGCTTAGGCGCATATTCTGGAAATACGCTCTAT. This codes for CASSLGAYSGNTLY. The CDR3 in its entirety is CASSLGAYSGNTLYF. This sequence joins TRBV3 and TRBJ1-3; D not certain. The read ends 1 residue before the CDR3 terminus; that terminus is restored from the germline J gene. In germline, CDR1 is SNHLY, CDR2 FYNGKV (reference sequence). Trimming cost V 1 base and J 0 bases, with 7 bases left between them. The CDR3 totals 15 residues.

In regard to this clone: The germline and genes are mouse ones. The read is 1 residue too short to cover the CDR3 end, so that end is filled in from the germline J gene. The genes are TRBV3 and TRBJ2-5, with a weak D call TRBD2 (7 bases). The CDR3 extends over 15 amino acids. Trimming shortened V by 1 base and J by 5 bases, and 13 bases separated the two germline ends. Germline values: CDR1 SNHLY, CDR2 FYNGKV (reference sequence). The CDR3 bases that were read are TGTGCCAGCAGCTTAGATGGGGGGCGGGGAGACACCCAGTAC. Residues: CASSLDGGRGDTQY. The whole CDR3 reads CASSLDGGRGDTQYF.

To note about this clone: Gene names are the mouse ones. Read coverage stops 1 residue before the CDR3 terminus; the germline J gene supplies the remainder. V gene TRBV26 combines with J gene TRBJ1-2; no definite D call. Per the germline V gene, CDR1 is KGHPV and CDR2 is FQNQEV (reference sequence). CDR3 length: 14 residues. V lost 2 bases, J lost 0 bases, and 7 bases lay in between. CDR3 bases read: TGTGCCAGCAGTCTGCAGGCAGCAAACTCCGACTACACC. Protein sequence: CASSLQAANSDYT. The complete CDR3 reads CASSLQAANSDYTF. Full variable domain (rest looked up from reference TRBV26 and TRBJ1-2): NSKVIQTPRYLVKGQGQKAKMRCIPEKGHPVVFWYQQNKNNEFKFLINFQNQEVLQQIDMTEKRFSAECPSNSPCSLEIQSSEAGDSALYLCASSLQAANSDYTFGSGTRLLVI.

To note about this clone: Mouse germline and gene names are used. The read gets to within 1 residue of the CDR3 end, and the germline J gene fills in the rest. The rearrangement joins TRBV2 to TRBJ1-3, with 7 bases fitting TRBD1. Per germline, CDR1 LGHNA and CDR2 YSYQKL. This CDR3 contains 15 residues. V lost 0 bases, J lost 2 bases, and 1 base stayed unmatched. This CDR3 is CASSQDQGAGNTLYF. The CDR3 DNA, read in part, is TGTGCCAGCAGCCAAGATCAGGGGGCTGGAAATACGCTCTAT.

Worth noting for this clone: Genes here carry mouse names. This CDR3 reads CASSIRGNTLYF. The part of the CDR3 DNA that was read is TGTGCCAGCAGCATCAGGGGAAACACCTTGTAC. V is TRBV4 and J is TRBJ2-4; D is possibly TRBD1 (6 bases). The read stops 1 residue short of the end of the CDR3; the missing end is completed from the germline J gene. The ends were cut back, 5 bases at V and 5 bases at J, with 8 bases in the middle. The CDR3 has 12 amino acids. Germline assignment: CDR1 LGHDT and CDR2 YNNKQL (reference sequence). Drawing the rest from reference TRBV4 and TRBJ2-4, the complete variable domain is ETAVFQTPNYHVTQVGNEVSFNCKQTLGHDTMYWYKQDSKKLLKIMFSYNNKQLIVNETVPRRFSPQSSDKAHLNLRIKSVEPEDSAVYLCASSIRGNTLYFGAGTRLSVL.